What follows are 29 T cell receptor beta chains derived from one specimen sequenced in a study of blood T cell repertoires in COVID-19. The table came from immunoSEQ multiplex PCR; TCRdb's copy has only in-frame clones and leaves some out. The table records 350,000 to 400,000 clones, about 89% of them present only once. Sequencing used PBMCs or T cells enriched from blood (not recorded which). These receptors originate from a middle-aged woman who had been exposed to COVID-19.

This chain connects TRBV27 to TRBJ2-1; 7 bases fit TRBD1. Losses at the gene ends were 3 bases for V and 5 bases for J; bases not matched to a gene: 7. The germline V gene encodes CDR1 MNHEY and CDR2 SMNVEV (reference sequence). The CDR3 runs 15 residues. The DNA of the CDR3 is TGTGCCAGCAGTTTCCGCAGGGGGATCCACAATGAGCAGTTCTTC. It is translated as CASSFRRGIHNEQFF.

The chain carries TRBV5-6 and TRBJ1-4, with a possible D match to TRBD1 (5 bases). Between the trimmed V and J ends, which lost 0 bases and 4 bases, there was a span of 19 bases. The CDR3 loop spans 18 amino acids. CDR1 is SGHDT and CDR2 is YYEEEE in the germline V gene. This CDR3 reads CASSLARGTLSGNEKLFF. As DNA, the CDR3 is TGTGCCAGCAGCTTGGCCCGGGGGACCCTCTCCGGTAATGAAAAACTGTTTTTT.

The chain is built from TRBV5-1 and TRBJ2-2; 7 nucleotides line up with TRBD1. There are 15 residues in the CDR3. The V gene end was trimmed by 4 bases and the J gene end by 2 bases; junction bases not matched to a gene: 5. Germline assignment: CDR1 SGHRS and CDR2 YFSETQ. Here the CDR3 reads CASSPWTGNTGELFF. Here the CDR3 DNA reads TGCGCCAGCAGCCCATGGACAGGAAACACCGGGGAGCTGTTTTTT.

The chain has TRBV5-6 and TRBJ2-7; 9 nucleotides line up with TRBD1. The CDR3 spans 14 residues. CDR1 SGHDT and CDR2 YYEEEE come from the germline V gene. Unmatched junction bases numbered 8, after V lost 5 bases and J lost 5 bases. The CDR3 DNA follows: TGTGCCAGCAGGCCGGGGACAGGGAACCACGAGCAGTACTTC. Protein sequence: CASRPGTGNHEQYF.

The chain has TRBV7-3 and TRBJ2-1; the match to TRBD2 covers 11 bases. J gave up 10 bases and V 5 bases, and 19 bases lay outside the gene matches. The CDR3 extends over 18 amino acids. Germline V CDR1 and CDR2: SGHTA, FQGTGA. DNA of the CDR3: TGTGCCAGCAGCATCCTTCCCTGGGGGACTAGCGGACGTGACGAGCAGTTCTTC. Protein: CASSILPWGTSGRDEQFF.

The V call is TRBV12-3 or TRBV12-4, the J call TRBJ2-3, with D tentatively TRBD2 (6 bases). The V and J ends lost 2 bases and 5 bases respectively, with 8 bases between them. The CDR3 length is 13 residues. CDR3 sequence (DNA): TGTGCCAGCAGTTTACGGGAGCGAGATACGCAGTATTTT. Residues: CASSLRERDTQYF.

The rearrangement uses TRBV19 and TRBJ2-3, with TRBD2 matching over 14 bases. The CDR3 length is 17 residues. The germline CDR1 and CDR2 sequences are LNHDA and SQIVND (reference sequence). J was trimmed by 5 bases and V by 4 bases; bases with no gene match: 8. The CDR3 here is CASSTYPTSGGGDTQYF. The CDR3 coding sequence is TGTGCCAGTAGTACGTACCCGACTAGCGGGGGGGGAGATACGCAGTATTTT.

The CDR3 loop reads CASSESTGTSGRNTQYF. The DNA of the CDR3 is TGCGCCAGCAGTGAGTCGACAGGGACTAGCGGGAGGAATACGCAGTATTTT. The chain joins TRBV10-1 to TRBJ2-3; 15 bases map to TRBD2. The CDR3 has 17 amino acids. Germline V gene data show CDR1 as WNHNN and CDR2 as SYGVQD (reference sequence). V lost 0 bases, J lost 7 bases, and 5 bases stayed unmatched.

V and J are TRBV18 and TRBJ2-3; 7 bases map to TRBD2. The length of the CDR3 is 13 residues. Trimming cost V 2 bases and J 4 bases; bases outside gene matches: 0. CDR1 is KGHSH and CDR2 is LQKENI in the germline V gene. CDR3 nucleotides: TGTGCCAGCTCACCAGGGGGGGCAGATACGCAGTATTTT. Encoded protein: CASSPGGADTQYF.

The rearrangement joins TRBV7-9 to TRBJ2-1; TRBD2 might be the D (5 bases). CDR1 and CDR2 (germline): SEHNR, FQNEAQ (reference sequence). The CDR3 is made up of 12 amino acids. V was cut by 11 bases and J by 7 bases, with 15 bases left in between. The CDR3 sequence: CAAGITWNEQFF. CDR3 coding DNA: TGTGCCGCCGGGATTACCTGGAATGAGCAGTTCTTC. Full variable domain (missing parts from reference TRBV7-9 and TRBJ2-1): DTGVSQNPRHKITKRGQNVTFRCDPISEHNRLYWYRQTLGQGPEFLTYFQNEAQLEKSRLLSDRFSAERPKGSFSTLEIQRTEQGDSAMYLCAAGITWNEQFFGPGTRLTVL.

This clone was observed a single time. This sequence joins TRBV24-1 and TRBJ2-2; 9 bases agree with TRBD2. Germline trimming cut 3 bases from V and 6 bases from J; bases unmatched to any gene: 10. CDR3 size: 17 residues. CDR1 is KGHDR and CDR2 is SFDVKD in the germline V gene. The CDR3 spells CATSDGGLARKAGELFF. The CDR3 bases are TGTGCCACCAGTGATGGGGGACTAGCTCGAAAAGCCGGGGAGCTGTTTTTT.

The chain couples TRBV24-1 to TRBJ1-5; D gene uncertain. The CDR3 runs to 12 residues. CDR1 KGHDR and CDR2 SFDVKD come from the germline V gene. Trimming stripped 3 bases from V and 7 bases from J, with 6 bases between. CDR3 region: CATSDPLQPQHF. The CDR3 DNA follows: TGTGCCACCAGTGATCCCCTCCAGCCCCAGCATTTT.

This chain connects TRBV7-8 to TRBJ1-3, with TRBD1 matching 8 bases. CDR3 length: 15 amino acids. CDR1 is SGHVS and CDR2 is FQNEAQ in the germline V gene. V trimming: 5 bases; J trimming: 4 bases; junction bases outside the gene matches: 7. CDR3 in DNA: TGTGCCAGCAGCATCCAGGGGGCGCGGGGAAACACCATATATTTT. As protein: CASSIQGARGNTIYF.

This clone was seen once. This chain joins TRBV4-3 and TRBJ2-1, with D maybe TRBD2 (5 bases). CDR3 length: 12 residues. Germline-derived CDR1 and CDR2 are LGHNA and YSLEER. V lost 4 bases and J lost 8, with 9 bases in between. CDR3 bases: TGCGCCAGCAGCCGAGGGAACCATGAGCAGTTCTTC. Residues: CASSRGNHEQFF.

V and J are TRBV19 and TRBJ2-7; the match to TRBD1 covers 10 bases. Per the germline V gene, CDR1 is LNHDA and CDR2 is SQIVND (reference sequence). The V gene end was trimmed by 3 bases and the J gene end by 5 bases; junction bases not matched to a gene: 10. The CDR3 is 16 residues long. The CDR3 coding sequence is TGTGCCAGTAGTATCCCGCCGGGACAGGGGCGCAACGAGCAGTACTTC. This sequence encodes CASSIPPGQGRNEQYF.

The CDR3 region has the DNA TGTGCCAGCAGTACCACCAGACAGGGGCGCTTGTTTTTT. It specifies CASSTTRQGRLFF. The chain links TRBV6-5 to TRBJ1-4; TRBD1 aligns across 8 bases. Germline V lookup: CDR1 MNHEY, CDR2 SVGAGI. V dropped 5 bases and J dropped 15; count of bases not matched to a gene: 11. CDR3 length equals 13 residues.

This clone showed up just once. V is TRBV10-1 and J is TRBJ2-3; D may be TRBD2 (5 bases). V was pared by 6 bases and J by 0 bases, with 13 bases between. Germline V gene lookup returns CDR1 WNHNN and CDR2 SYGVQD (reference sequence). The CDR3 has 15 residues. The CDR3 DNA reads TGCGCCAGCAGGCTCGCGGGCAGTAGCACAGATACGCAGTATTTT. Translation gives CASRLAGSSTDTQYF.

The chain carries TRBV30 and TRBJ1-5; D is undetermined. Germline V lookup: CDR1 GTSNPN, CDR2 SVGIG (reference sequence). Between the trimmed V and J ends, which lost 3 bases and 6 bases, there was a span of 12 bases. The CDR3 is 13 residues long. CDR3 protein: CAWRTDGGQPQHF. The DNA of the CDR3 is TGTGCCTGGAGGACCGACGGAGGTCAGCCCCAGCATTTT.

The chain is built from TRBV5-5 and TRBJ2-7; 9 bases are shared with TRBD1. With 4 bases clipped from V and 2 bases from J, the junction kept 7 bases outside the gene matches. Germline V gene lookup returns CDR1 SGHKS and CDR2 YYEKEE (reference sequence). The CDR3 runs 15 residues. Here the CDR3 DNA reads TGTGCCAGCAGCCCCGACAGGGGGGGACCCTACGAGCAGTACTTC. Translated: CASSPDRGGPYEQYF.

The V and J genes are TRBV29-1 and TRBJ2-1, with 10 bases lining up with TRBD2. V trimming: 3 bases; J trimming: 9 bases; junction bases outside the gene matches: 11. Per the germline V gene, CDR1 is SQVTM and CDR2 is ANQGSEA. The CDR3 length is 15 residues. The CDR3 here is CSVEPGLAGAGEQFF. Written as DNA, the CDR3 is TGCAGCGTTGAGCCGGGCCTAGCGGGAGCCGGTGAGCAGTTCTTC.

The J gene is TRBJ2-6, the V gene TRBV10-2; weak D call: TRBD1 (6 bases). Looked up from germline, CDR1 is WSHSY and CDR2 is SAAADI. The CDR3 is 15 amino acids. Trimming pared 2 bases from V and 4 bases from J, leaving 9 bases between. The CDR3: CASSEAGAGANVLTF. The CDR3 DNA is TGCGCCAGCAGTGAGGCAGGGGCAGGGGCCAACGTCCTGACTTTC.

The CDR3 coding sequence is TGCGCCAGCCGGGACAGGGCAAGGTACGAGCAGTACTTC. The encoded protein is CASRDRARYEQYF. The V gene is TRBV10-2, the J gene TRBJ2-7, with 9 bases lining up with TRBD1. J gave up 4 bases and V 8 bases, and 6 bases lay outside the gene matches. In germline, CDR1 is WSHSY, CDR2 SAAADI. The CDR3 is 13 amino acids.

The V and J genes are TRBV27 and TRBJ2-1; 9 bases are a match to TRBD1. The germline gives CDR1 MNHEY, CDR2 SMNVEV (reference sequence). The CDR3 is 14 residues long. V dropped 5 bases and J dropped 6; count of bases not matched to a gene: 5. CDR3 coding DNA: TGTGCCAGCAGTCTTCGGGACAGGGCCAATGAGCAGTTCTTC. Residues: CASSLRDRANEQFF.

The J gene is TRBJ1-1, the V gene TRBV5-1; D ambiguous. This CDR3 region has 14 residues. Trimming took 4 bases from V and 10 from J, leaving 20 bases between them. CDR1 and CDR2 (germline): SGHRS, YFSETQ. CDR3 sequence reads: CASSQDSSGYAAFF. As DNA, the CDR3 is TGCGCCAGCAGCCAGGATTCCAGTGGTTATGCAGCTTTCTTT.

The CDR3 nucleotides read TGTGCCAGCAGCTTAGTGGGGGGGGCCGGGAATCAGCCCCAGCATTTT. This sequence encodes CASSLVGGAGNQPQHF. The rearrangement uses TRBV7-2 and TRBJ1-5, with TRBD1 as a possible D gene (6 bases). This CDR3 contains 16 residues. The germline V gene has CDR1 SGHTA and CDR2 FQGNSA. V lost 1 base and J 4 bases, leaving 14 bases between the germline ends.

This chain links TRBV11-2 with TRBJ1-1; 10 bases are a match to TRBD1. The CDR3 extends over 15 amino acids. The trim removed 5 bases at V and 2 bases at J, leaving 5 bases unmatched. The germline CDR1 and CDR2 sequences are SGHAT and FQNNGV. CDR3: CASSHRTGGNTEAFF. CDR3 DNA sequence: TGTGCCAGCAGCCACCGGACAGGGGGAAACACTGAAGCTTTCTTT. The full variable domain, its missing parts supplied by reference TRBV11-2 and TRBJ1-1, is EAGVAQSPRYKIIEKRQSVAFWCNPISGHATLYWYQQILGQGPKLLIQFQNNGVVDDSQLPKDRFSAERLKGVDSTLKIQPAKLEDSAVYLCASSHRTGGNTEAFFGQGTRLTVV.

The chain combines TRBV3-1 (or the pseudogene TRBV3-2) with TRBJ1-2; D ambiguous. CDR1 and CDR2 from the germline V gene are LGHDT and YNNKEL (reference sequence). V lost 1 base and J lost 8, with 14 bases in between. The CDR3 extends over 14 amino acids. Here the CDR3 DNA reads TGTGCCAGCAGCCAAGCTACAGCCGGCGGGGGCTACACCTTC. Translated, it gives CASSQATAGGGYTF.

J is TRBJ2-7 and V is TRBV27; possibly TRBD2 for D (5 bases). CDR1 is MNHEY, CDR2 SMNVEV, per germline (reference sequence). The CDR3 spans 14 residues. V gave up 0 bases and J gave up 4 bases, with 10 bases separating them. This chain's CDR3 is CASSLSGLAYEQYF. The CDR3 DNA reads TGTGCCAGCAGTTTATCCGGACTGGCGTACGAGCAGTACTTC.

This clone was counted a few times. The chain links TRBV7-8 to TRBJ2-7, with 8 bases that match TRBD2. The V gene's germline CDR1 is SGHVS and CDR2 FQNEAQ. J was trimmed by 2 bases and V by 5 bases; bases with no gene match: 20. The CDR3 runs 19 residues. The CDR3 nucleotides are TGTGCCAGCAGCCCATCCCGGCTAGGGCTAGCGGGCACGACCTACGAGCAGTACTTC. Protein sequence: CASSPSRLGLAGTTYEQYF.